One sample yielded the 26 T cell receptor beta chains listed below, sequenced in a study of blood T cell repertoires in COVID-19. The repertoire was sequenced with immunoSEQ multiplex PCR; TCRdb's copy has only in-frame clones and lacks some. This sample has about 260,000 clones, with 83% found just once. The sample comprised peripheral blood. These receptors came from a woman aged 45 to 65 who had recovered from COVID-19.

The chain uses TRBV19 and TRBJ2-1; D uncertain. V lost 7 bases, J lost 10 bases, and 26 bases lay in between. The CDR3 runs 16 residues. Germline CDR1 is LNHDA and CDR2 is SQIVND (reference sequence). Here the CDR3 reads CASTTLSFAAPGEQFF. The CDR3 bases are TGTGCCAGTACCACTCTCTCGTTTGCGGCCCCCGGGGAGCAGTTCTTC.

CDR3 loop: CASSDLGLAATDTQYF. The CDR3 DNA follows: TGTGCCAGCAGTGATCTAGGACTAGCGGCCACAGATACGCAGTATTTT. The V call is TRBV6-1, the J call TRBJ2-3; TRBD2 aligns across 10 bases. The V and J ends lost 3 bases and 2 bases, in that order; junction bases with no gene match: 5. This CDR3 region has 16 residues. CDR1 is MNHNS, CDR2 SASEGT, per germline.

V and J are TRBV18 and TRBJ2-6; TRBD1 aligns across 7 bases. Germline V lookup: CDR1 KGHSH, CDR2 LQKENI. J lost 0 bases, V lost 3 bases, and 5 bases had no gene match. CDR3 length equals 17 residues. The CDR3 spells CASSPRQGNSGANVLTF. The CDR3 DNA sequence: TGTGCCAGCTCACCTCGACAGGGAAACTCTGGGGCCAACGTCCTGACTTTC.

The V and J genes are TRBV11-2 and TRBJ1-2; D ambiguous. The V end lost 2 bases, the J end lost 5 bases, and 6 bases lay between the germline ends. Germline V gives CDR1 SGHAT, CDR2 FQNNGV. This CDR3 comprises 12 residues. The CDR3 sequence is CASSLLRYGYTF. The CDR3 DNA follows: TGTGCCAGCAGCTTACTGAGGTATGGCTACACCTTC.

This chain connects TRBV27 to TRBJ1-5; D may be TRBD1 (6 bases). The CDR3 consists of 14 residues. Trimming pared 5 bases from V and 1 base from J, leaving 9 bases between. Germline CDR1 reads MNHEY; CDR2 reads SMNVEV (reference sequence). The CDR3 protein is CASSPDRSNQPQHF. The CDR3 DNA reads TGTGCCAGCAGTCCTGACAGGAGCAATCAGCCCCAGCATTTT.

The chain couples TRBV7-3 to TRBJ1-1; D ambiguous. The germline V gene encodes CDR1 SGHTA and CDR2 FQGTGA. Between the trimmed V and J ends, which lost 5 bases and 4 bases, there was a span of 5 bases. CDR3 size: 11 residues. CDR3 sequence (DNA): TGTGCCAGCAGCGTTATCACTGAAGCTTTCTTT. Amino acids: CASSVITEAFF.

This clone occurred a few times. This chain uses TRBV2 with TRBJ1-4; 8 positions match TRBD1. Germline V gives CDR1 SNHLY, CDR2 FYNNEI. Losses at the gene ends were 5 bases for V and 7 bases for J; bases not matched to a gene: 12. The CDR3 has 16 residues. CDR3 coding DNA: TGTGCCAGCAGTCACAGGGGGAGGGGCCGGAGTGAAAAACTGTTTTTT. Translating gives CASSHRGRGRSEKLFF.

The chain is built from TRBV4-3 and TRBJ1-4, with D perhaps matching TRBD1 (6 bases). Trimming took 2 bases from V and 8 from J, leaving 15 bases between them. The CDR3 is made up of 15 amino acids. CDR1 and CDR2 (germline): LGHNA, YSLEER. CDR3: CASSQNRAIREKLFF. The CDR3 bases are TGCGCCAGCAGCCAAAACAGGGCGATCAGGGAAAAACTGTTTTTT.

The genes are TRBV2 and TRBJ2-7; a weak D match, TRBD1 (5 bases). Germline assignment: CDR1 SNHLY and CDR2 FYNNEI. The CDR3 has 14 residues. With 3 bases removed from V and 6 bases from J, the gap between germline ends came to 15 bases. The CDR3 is CASSDFRVVSEQYF. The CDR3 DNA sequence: TGTGCCAGCAGTGACTTCAGGGTAGTAAGCGAGCAGTACTTC.

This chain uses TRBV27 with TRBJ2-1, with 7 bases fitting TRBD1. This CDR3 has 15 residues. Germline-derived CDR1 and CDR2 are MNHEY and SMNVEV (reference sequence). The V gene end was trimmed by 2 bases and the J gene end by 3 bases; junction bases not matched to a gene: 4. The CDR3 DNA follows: TGTGCCAGCAGTTTACGGGACAGCTTCTACAATGAGCAGTTCTTC. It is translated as CASSLRDSFYNEQFF.

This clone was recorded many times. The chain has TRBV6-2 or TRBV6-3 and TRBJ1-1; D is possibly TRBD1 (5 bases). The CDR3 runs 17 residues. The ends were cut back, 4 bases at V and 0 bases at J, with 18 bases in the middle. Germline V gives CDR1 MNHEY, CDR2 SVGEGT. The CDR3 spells CASSLPTAGRMNTEAFF. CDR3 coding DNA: TGTGCCAGCAGTTTACCTACCGCGGGACGGATGAACACTGAAGCTTTCTTT.

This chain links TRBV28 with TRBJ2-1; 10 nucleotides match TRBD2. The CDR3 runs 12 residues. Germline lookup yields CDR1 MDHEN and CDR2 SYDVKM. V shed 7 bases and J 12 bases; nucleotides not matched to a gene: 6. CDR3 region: CASKASGGRQFF. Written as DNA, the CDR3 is TGTGCCAGCAAGGCTAGCGGGGGTAGGCAGTTCTTC.

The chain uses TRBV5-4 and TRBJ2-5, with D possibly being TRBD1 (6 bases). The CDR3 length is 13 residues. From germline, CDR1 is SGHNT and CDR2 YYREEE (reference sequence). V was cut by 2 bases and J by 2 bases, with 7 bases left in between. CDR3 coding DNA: TGTGCCAGCAGCTTACAGGGACAAGAGACCCAGTACTTC. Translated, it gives CASSLQGQETQYF. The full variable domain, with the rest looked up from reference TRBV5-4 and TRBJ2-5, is ETGVTQSPTHLIKTRGQQVTLRCSSQSGHNTVSWYQQALGQGPQFIFQYYREEENGRGNFPPRFSGLQFPNYSSELNVNALELDDSALYLCASSLQGQETQYFGPGTRLLVL.

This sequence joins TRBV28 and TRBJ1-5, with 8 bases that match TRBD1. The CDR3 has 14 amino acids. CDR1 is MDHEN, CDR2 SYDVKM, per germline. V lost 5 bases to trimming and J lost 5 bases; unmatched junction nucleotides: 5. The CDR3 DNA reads TGTGCCAGCAGTCCTCGGACAGGGCATCAGCCCCAGCATTTT. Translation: CASSPRTGHQPQHF.

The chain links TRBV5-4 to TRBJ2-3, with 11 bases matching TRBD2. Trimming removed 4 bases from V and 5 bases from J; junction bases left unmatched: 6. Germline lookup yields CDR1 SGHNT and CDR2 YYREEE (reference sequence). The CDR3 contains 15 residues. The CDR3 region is CASSPGTSGIDTQYF. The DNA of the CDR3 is TGTGCCAGCAGCCCCGGGACTAGCGGAATAGATACGCAGTATTTT.

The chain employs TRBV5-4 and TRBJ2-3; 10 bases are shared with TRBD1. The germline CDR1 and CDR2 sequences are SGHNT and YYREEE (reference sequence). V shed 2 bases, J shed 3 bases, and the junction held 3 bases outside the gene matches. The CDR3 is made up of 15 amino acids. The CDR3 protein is CASSLRTGGTDTQYF. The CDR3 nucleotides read TGTGCCAGCAGCTTAAGGACAGGGGGTACAGATACGCAGTATTTT.

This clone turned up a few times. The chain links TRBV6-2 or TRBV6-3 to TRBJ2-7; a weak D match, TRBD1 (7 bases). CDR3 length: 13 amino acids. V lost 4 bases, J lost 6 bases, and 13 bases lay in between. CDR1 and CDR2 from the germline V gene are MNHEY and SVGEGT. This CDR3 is CASSSGQRVEQYF. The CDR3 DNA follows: TGTGCCAGCAGTTCGGGACAGCGGGTCGAGCAGTACTTC.

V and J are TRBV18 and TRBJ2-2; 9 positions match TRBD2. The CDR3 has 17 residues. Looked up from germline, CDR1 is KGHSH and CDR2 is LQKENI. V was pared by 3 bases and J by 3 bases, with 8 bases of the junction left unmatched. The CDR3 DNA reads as TGTGCCAGCTCACCGTTAGCGGGGGCCGGGCACACCGGGGAGCTGTTTTTT. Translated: CASSPLAGAGHTGELFF.

The CDR3 loop is CASSSHSYQPQHF. The DNA for the CDR3 is TGTGCCAGCAGTTCGCACAGCTATCAGCCCCAGCATTTT. This rearrangement joins TRBV6-2 or TRBV6-3 to TRBJ1-5; no clear D gene. The V gene's germline CDR1 is MNHEY and CDR2 SVGEGT. Between the trimmed V and J ends, which lost 4 bases and 5 bases, there was a span of 9 bases. This CDR3 has 13 residues.

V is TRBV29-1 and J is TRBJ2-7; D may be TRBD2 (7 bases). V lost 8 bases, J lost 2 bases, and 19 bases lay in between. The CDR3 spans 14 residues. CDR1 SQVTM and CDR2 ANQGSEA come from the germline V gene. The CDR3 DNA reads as TGCAGCATCTCCGGGGGGCAAGGTGCCTACGAGCAGTACTTC. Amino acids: CSISGGQGAYEQYF.

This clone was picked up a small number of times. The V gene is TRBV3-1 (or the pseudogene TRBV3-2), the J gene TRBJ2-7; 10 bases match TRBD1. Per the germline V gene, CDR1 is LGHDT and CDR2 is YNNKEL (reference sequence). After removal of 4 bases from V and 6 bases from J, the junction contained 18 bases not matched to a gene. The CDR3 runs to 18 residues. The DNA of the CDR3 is TGTGCCAGCAGCCCGTCAGGGAGGACAGGGGGATTATGGCGCGAGCAGTACTTC. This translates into CASSPSGRTGGLWREQYF.

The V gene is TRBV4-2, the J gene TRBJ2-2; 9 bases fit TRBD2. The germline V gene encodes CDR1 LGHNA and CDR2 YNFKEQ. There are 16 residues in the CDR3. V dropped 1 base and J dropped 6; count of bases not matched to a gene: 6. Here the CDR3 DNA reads TGTGCCAGCAGCCAAGTGCCCGAGCGGGAGGCCGGGGAGCTGTTTTTT. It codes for CASSQVPEREAGELFF.

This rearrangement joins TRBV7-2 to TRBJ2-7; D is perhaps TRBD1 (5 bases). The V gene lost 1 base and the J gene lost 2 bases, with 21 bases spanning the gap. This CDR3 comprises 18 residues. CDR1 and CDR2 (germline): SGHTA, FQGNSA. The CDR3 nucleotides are TGTGCCAGCAGCTTAGTGTGGGGCAGGTCCTCCCGGGCCTACGAGCAGTACTTC. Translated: CASSLVWGRSSRAYEQYF.

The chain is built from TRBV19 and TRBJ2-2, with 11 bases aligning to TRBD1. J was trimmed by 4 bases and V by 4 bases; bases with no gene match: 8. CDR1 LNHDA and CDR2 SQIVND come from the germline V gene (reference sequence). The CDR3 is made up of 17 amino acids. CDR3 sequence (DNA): TGTGCCAGTAGTAGGTTGGGACAGGGGGTTGGCACCGGGGAGCTGTTTTTT. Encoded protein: CASSRLGQGVGTGELFF.

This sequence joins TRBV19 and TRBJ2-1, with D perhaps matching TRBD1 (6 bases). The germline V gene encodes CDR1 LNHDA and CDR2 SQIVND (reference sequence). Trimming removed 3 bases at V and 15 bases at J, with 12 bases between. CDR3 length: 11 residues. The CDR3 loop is CASSIGQQGFF. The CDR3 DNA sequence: TGTGCCAGTAGTATCGGACAGCAGGGGTTCTTC.

CDR3 DNA: TGCGCCAGCAGCGAACGTCCGGGGCCAGGGGATGAGCAGTTCTTC. Translating gives CASSERPGPGDEQFF. The chain is built from TRBV5-1 and TRBJ2-1, with D maybe TRBD1 (6 bases). Germline V gene data show CDR1 as SGHRS and CDR2 as YFSETQ. V was shortened by 4 bases and J by 8 bases, with 19 bases between the two germline ends. The CDR3 is made up of 15 amino acids.